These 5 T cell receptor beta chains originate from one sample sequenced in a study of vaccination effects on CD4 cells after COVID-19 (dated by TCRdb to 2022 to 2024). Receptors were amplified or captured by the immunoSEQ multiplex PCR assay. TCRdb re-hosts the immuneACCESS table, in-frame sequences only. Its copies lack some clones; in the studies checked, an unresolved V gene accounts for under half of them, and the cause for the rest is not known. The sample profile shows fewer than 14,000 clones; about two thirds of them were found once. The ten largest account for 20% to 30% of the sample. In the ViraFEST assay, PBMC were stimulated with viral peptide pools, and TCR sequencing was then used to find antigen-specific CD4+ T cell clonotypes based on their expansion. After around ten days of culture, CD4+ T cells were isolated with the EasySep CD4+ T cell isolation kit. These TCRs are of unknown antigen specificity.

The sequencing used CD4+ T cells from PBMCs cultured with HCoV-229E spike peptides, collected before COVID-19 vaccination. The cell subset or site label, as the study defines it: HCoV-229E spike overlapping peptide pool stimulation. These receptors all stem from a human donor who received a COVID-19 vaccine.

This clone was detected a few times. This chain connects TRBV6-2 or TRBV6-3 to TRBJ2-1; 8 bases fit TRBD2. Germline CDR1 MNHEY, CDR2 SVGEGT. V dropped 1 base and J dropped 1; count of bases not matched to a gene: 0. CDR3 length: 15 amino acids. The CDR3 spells CASSYLAGSYNEQFF. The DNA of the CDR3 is TGTGCCAGCAGTTACTTAGCGGGGTCCTACAATGAGCAGTTCTTC.

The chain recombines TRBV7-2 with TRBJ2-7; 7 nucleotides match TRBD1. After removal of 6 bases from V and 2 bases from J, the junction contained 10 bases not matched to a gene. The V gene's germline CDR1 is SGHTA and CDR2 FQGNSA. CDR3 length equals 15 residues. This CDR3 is CASRTEGAGAYEQYF. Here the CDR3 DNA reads TGTGCCAGCAGAACTGAGGGGGCAGGGGCCTACGAGCAGTACTTC.

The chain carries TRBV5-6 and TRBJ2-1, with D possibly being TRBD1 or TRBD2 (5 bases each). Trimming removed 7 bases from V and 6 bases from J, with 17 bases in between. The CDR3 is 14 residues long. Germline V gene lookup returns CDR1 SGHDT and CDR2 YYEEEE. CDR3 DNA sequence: TGTGCCAGCTTACCCGGGACCGCTTTCAATGAGCAGTTCTTC. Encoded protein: CASLPGTAFNEQFF.

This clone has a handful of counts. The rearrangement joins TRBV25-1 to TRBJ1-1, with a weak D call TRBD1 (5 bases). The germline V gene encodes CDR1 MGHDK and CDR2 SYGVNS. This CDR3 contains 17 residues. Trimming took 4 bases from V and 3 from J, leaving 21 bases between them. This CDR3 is CASSVLTPGTGDTEAFF. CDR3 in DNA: TGTGCCAGCAGTGTCCTTACCCCAGGGACGGGGGACACTGAAGCTTTCTTT.

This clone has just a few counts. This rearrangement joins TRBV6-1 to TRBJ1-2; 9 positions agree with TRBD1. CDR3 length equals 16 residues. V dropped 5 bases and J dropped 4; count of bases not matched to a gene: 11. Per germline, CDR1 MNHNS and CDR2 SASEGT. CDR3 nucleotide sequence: TGTGCCAGCAGTCAAGGACGGGACAGGGAAGTCTATGGCTACACCTTC. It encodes CASSQGRDREVYGYTF.